These 21 T cell receptor beta chains came from one sample sequenced in a study of cytomegalovirus exposure and HLA in healthy donors. This PCR relied on a set of 60 Vbeta primers and 13 Jbeta primers. Sequenced by immunoSEQ multiplex PCR; TCRdb stores in-frame clones only, minus some. This sample has 90,000 or so clones, with 55% to 85% found just once. Sequenced input: PBMCs. The receptors come from a woman between 18 and 30 years old in good health and CMV-seropositive.

The rearrangement uses TRBV29-1 and TRBJ2-1; D gene ambiguous. The V end was cut by 6 bases, the J end by 6 bases, with 18 bases between. CDR3 length: 14 amino acids. Germline assignment: CDR1 SQVTM and CDR2 ANQGSEA. Here the CDR3 reads CSVPRLRRPNEQFF. The CDR3 nucleotides are TGCAGCGTCCCTAGGCTCCGAAGGCCCAATGAGCAGTTCTTC.

The J gene is TRBJ2-2, the V gene TRBV19, with TRBD2 identical over 7 bases. The germline V gene has CDR1 LNHDA and CDR2 SQIVND (reference sequence). V gave up 2 bases and J gave up 6 bases; unmatched junction bases: 0. This CDR3 region has 13 residues. CDR3 sequence reads: CASSISGAGELFF. CDR3 DNA: TGTGCCAGTAGTATAAGCGGGGCCGGGGAGCTGTTTTTT.

The chain recombines TRBV5-1 with TRBJ1-1, with TRBD1 matching over 7 bases. Trimming took 0 bases from V and 9 from J; bases not matched to a gene: 11. The CDR3 is 15 residues long. The V gene's germline CDR1 is SGHRS and CDR2 YFSETQ. DNA of the CDR3: TGCGCCAGCAGCTTGGCCGGGACAGTTCAGTTTAAAGCTTTCTTT. Its protein product is CASSLAGTVQFKAFF.

This clone has just one count. The rearrangement uses TRBV6-5 and TRBJ2-7, with TRBD1 identical over 9 bases. CDR1 and CDR2 (germline): MNHEY, SVGAGI. V shed 2 bases, J shed 2 bases, and the junction held 4 bases outside the gene matches. The CDR3 has 15 residues. The CDR3 is CASSYGGQGAYEQYF. The CDR3 DNA sequence: TGTGCCAGCAGTTACGGGGGACAGGGTGCCTACGAGCAGTACTTC.

This sequence joins TRBV5-1 and TRBJ2-7; 11 nucleotides line up with TRBD2. Germline assignment: CDR1 SGHRS and CDR2 YFSETQ. The CDR3 is made up of 16 amino acids. V was pared by 2 bases and J by 3 bases, with 7 bases of the junction left unmatched. The CDR3 DNA reads TGCGCCAGCAGCTTTTCTGGGCTAGCGGGAGGCTACGAGCAGTACTTC. This codes for CASSFSGLAGGYEQYF.

This chain uses TRBV9 with TRBJ1-2, with 10 nucleotides matching TRBD1. The germline V gene encodes CDR1 SGDLS and CDR2 YYNGEE. The CDR3 is made up of 14 amino acids. Trimming cost V 3 bases and J 7 bases; bases outside gene matches: 6. CDR3 coding DNA: TGTGCCAGCAGCGAGGGACAGGGGAGGGGTGGCTACACCTTC. Its protein product is CASSEGQGRGGYTF.

CDR3 sequence (DNA): TGTGCCAGCAGTGACAGGGGCAATGAGCAGTTCTTC. It encodes CASSDRGNEQFF. The J gene is TRBJ2-1, the V gene TRBV6-6; 8 bases are shared with TRBD1. Trimming at V came to 5 bases and at J to 6 bases, leaving 0 bases not matched to a gene. The germline V gene encodes CDR1 MNHNY and CDR2 SVGAGI (reference sequence). There are 12 residues in the CDR3.

This clone was seen a single time. V is TRBV28 and J is TRBJ1-1; the match to TRBD1 covers 8 bases. The J segment lost 5 bases and the V segment lost 1 base, leaving 15 bases of the junction unmatched. Per the germline V gene, CDR1 is MDHEN and CDR2 is SYDVKM. This CDR3 region has 18 residues. The DNA for the CDR3 is TGTGCCAGCAGTTTATATTGGAGGACAGGGCGGCGAGGGACTGAAGCTTTCTTT. It codes for CASSLYWRTGRRGTEAFF.

The V call is TRBV5-6, the J call TRBJ2-7; 9 nucleotides match TRBD1. This CDR3 contains 15 residues. Germline CDR1 is SGHDT and CDR2 is YYEEEE. With 3 bases clipped from V and 3 bases from J, the junction kept 7 bases outside the gene matches. The CDR3 region is CASSSETGGGYEQYF. The CDR3 region has the DNA TGTGCCAGCAGCTCCGAGACAGGGGGGGGCTACGAGCAGTACTTC.

The genes are TRBV18 and TRBJ2-2, with D perhaps TRBD1 (6 bases). The CDR3 totals 16 residues. Germline values: CDR1 KGHSH, CDR2 LQKENI. Trimming stripped 0 bases from V and 4 bases from J, with 12 bases between. Here the CDR3 DNA reads TGTGCCAGCTCACCACCCAGGGGCCCCGTCACCGGGGAGCTGTTTTTT. Translating gives CASSPPRGPVTGELFF.

The rearrangement joins TRBV7-9 to TRBJ1-3; D unclear. Germline values: CDR1 SEHNR, CDR2 FQNEAQ (reference sequence). The CDR3 runs to 12 residues. V lost 9 bases and J 4 bases, leaving 10 bases between the germline ends. CDR3 in DNA: TGTGCCAGAGCCTCTAGCGGAAACACCATATATTTT. Amino acids: CARASSGNTIYF.

In this sample, this clone turned up once. V gene TRBV11-2 combines with J gene TRBJ1-1; D gene ambiguous. From germline, CDR1 is SGHAT and CDR2 FQNNGV. The V and J ends lost 3 bases and 1 base respectively, with 6 bases between them. The CDR3 runs 13 residues. CDR3 amino acids: CASSFRENTEAFF. The CDR3 bases are TGTGCCAGCAGCTTTCGCGAGAACACTGAAGCTTTCTTT.

The chain's CDR3 is CAITGLGDEQFF. CDR3 DNA: TGTGCCATCACTGGACTGGGCGATGAGCAGTTCTTC. J is TRBJ2-1 and V is TRBV10-3; possible D gene TRBD2, 5 bases. CDR3 length: 12 amino acids. Germline CDR1 is ENHRY and CDR2 is SYGVKD. Trimming cost V 7 bases and J 8 bases, with 12 bases left between them.

This chain joins TRBV6-6 and TRBJ2-7; 10 positions agree with TRBD1. CDR3 length: 13 residues. The junction had 7 bases not matched to a gene; V was cut back by 8 bases and J by 6 bases. The germline V gene has CDR1 MNHNY and CDR2 SVGAGI (reference sequence). The CDR3 loop reads CASRGTGVGEQYF. The CDR3 region has the DNA TGTGCCAGCCGTGGGACAGGGGTTGGCGAGCAGTACTTC.

The V gene is TRBV6-1, the J gene TRBJ2-3; 11 nucleotides align to TRBD2. The CDR3 totals 16 residues. Germline V gene sequence: CDR1 MNHNS, CDR2 SASEGT. Germline trimming cut 1 base from V and 6 bases from J; bases unmatched to any gene: 6. For the CDR3, the DNA is TGTGCCAGCAGTGAAGACGCTAGCGGGGGGAGGGATACGCAGTATTTT. It encodes CASSEDASGGRDTQYF.

The rearrangement joins TRBV6-5 to TRBJ1-2, with D possibly TRBD1 on 5 matching bases. The V and J ends lost 8 bases and 4 bases respectively, with 8 bases between them. The V gene's germline CDR1 is MNHEY and CDR2 SVGAGI. CDR3 length equals 11 residues. The CDR3 nucleotides are TGTGCCAGCCGGGACTTCTATGGCTACACCTTC. Its protein is CASRDFYGYTF.

The V call is TRBV4-3, the J call TRBJ1-1, with 10 bases matching TRBD1. The CDR3 is 15 residues long. Per the germline V gene, CDR1 is LGHNA and CDR2 is YSLEER. With 4 bases clipped from V and 4 bases from J, the junction kept 6 bases outside the gene matches. The CDR3 loop is CASSRIGQGGTEAFF. DNA for the CDR3: TGCGCCAGCAGCCGGATAGGACAGGGGGGCACTGAAGCTTTCTTT.

The DNA of the CDR3 is TGTGCCAGCAGTTACAGCGAGGGTTGGGAGCAGTACTTC. Its protein product is CASSYSEGWEQYF. The rearrangement links TRBV6-5 to TRBJ2-7; maybe TRBD2 (5 bases). The germline V gene encodes CDR1 MNHEY and CDR2 SVGAGI. The CDR3 runs to 13 residues. Trimming cost V 2 bases and J 7 bases, with 12 bases left between them.

The rearrangement joins TRBV5-1 to TRBJ1-2; 10 bases are a match to TRBD1. This CDR3 comprises 15 residues. Germline CDR1 reads SGHRS; CDR2 reads YFSETQ. Unmatched junction bases numbered 6, after V lost 3 bases and J lost 4 bases. CDR3 residues: CASSSTGGAGYGYTF. DNA of the CDR3: TGCGCCAGCAGCTCGACAGGGGGCGCGGGCTATGGCTACACCTTC.

This clone occurred a few times. The chain couples TRBV5-1 to TRBJ1-6; 8 positions agree with TRBD1. CDR3 length equals 14 residues. Germline lookup yields CDR1 SGHRS and CDR2 YFSETQ. V trimming: 4 bases; J trimming: 10 bases; junction bases outside the gene matches: 7. CDR3 protein: CASSPGQGQSPLHF. In DNA, the CDR3 is TGCGCCAGCAGCCCAGGACAGGGTCAATCACCCCTCCACTTT. Based on the CDR3 plus reference TRBV5-1 and TRBJ1-6, the full variable domain is KAGVTQTPRYLIKTRGQQVTLSCSPISGHRSVSWYQQTPGQGLQFLFEYFSETQRNKGNFPGRFSGRQFSNSRSEMNVSTLELGDSALYLCASSPGQGQSPLHFGNGTRLTVT.

This clone was seen only a few times. The chain combines TRBV27 with TRBJ2-1; possibly TRBD1 for D (6 bases). The CDR3 covers 15 residues. V was cut by 5 bases and J by 6 bases, with 17 bases left in between. The germline gives CDR1 MNHEY, CDR2 SMNVEV (reference sequence). The chain's CDR3 is CASSPSDSRSNEQFF. The DNA for the CDR3 is TGTGCCAGCAGTCCTTCGGACAGTCGCAGCAATGAGCAGTTCTTC.